One sample yielded the 21 T cell receptor beta chains listed below, sequenced in a study of blood T cells in healthy people across ages. Then a second PCR, running about 6 to 11 cycles, was carried out with a sample-barcoded 5' primer and a J-beta primer mix. TCRdb called the 5' RACE reads again in MiXCR, with one record for every CDR3 protein. The sample lists some 1,800,000 distinct CDR3 sequences; 35% to 50% were seen once. The sample was blood. These receptors were collected from a human donor in good health.

This CDR3 is CATSSLLSTDTQYF. The CDR3 DNA reads TGTGCCACCAGTAGTCTACTCAGCACAGATACGCAGTATTTT. This chain links TRBV9 with TRBJ2-3; D is unclear. This CDR3 has 14 residues. Germline V lookup: CDR1 SGDLS, CDR2 YYNGEE. V was trimmed by 9 bases and J by 0 bases, leaving 14 bases between them.

This clonotype appeared many times. The chain couples TRBV20-1 to TRBJ2-4; the D call may be TRBD1 or TRBD2 (5 bases each). The V end lost 6 bases, the J end lost 12 bases, and 15 bases lay between the germline ends. The germline V gene has CDR1 DFQATT and CDR2 SNEGSKA (reference sequence). CDR3 length: 11 amino acids. The DNA of the CDR3 is TGCAGTGCCACCCGGGGCACACGTCAGTACTTC. Protein product: CSATRGTRQYF.

CDR3 sequence reads: CASSLAWRGYTDTQYF. CDR3 bases: TGTGCCAGCAGCTTAGCGTGGCGGGGTTACACAGATACGCAGTATTTT. J is TRBJ2-3 and V is TRBV7-2; D may be TRBD2 (6 bases). Trimming took off 0 bases at V and 2 bases at J, with 12 bases between the two ends. Germline values: CDR1 SGHTA, CDR2 FQGNSA. The CDR3 loop spans 16 amino acids.

This sequence joins TRBV5-1 and TRBJ2-1, with 12 positions matching TRBD2. There are 15 residues in the CDR3. The germline V gene encodes CDR1 SGHRS and CDR2 YFSETQ. After removal of 5 bases from V and 5 bases from J, the junction contained 5 bases not matched to a gene. As DNA, the CDR3 is TGCGCCAGCAGTAGGACTAGCGGGACCAACAATGAGCAGTTCTTC. Protein: CASSRTSGTNNEQFF.

In the case of this clonotype: A junction boundary mismatches the germline segment, possibly from a read error. The gene calls are TRBV30 and TRBJ2-6; 7 nucleotides align to TRBD1. Germline CDR1 reads GTSNPN; CDR2 reads SVGIG (reference sequence). The CDR3 has 16 residues. The CDR3 loop is CAWSEGAYSGANVRTF. The CDR3 DNA sequence: TGTGCCTGGAGTGAGGGGGCATACTCTGGGGCCAACGTCCGGACTTTC.

The chain combines TRBV7-3 with TRBJ2-3, with D possibly called TRBD1 or TRBD2 (6 bases each). Germline assignment: CDR1 SGHTA and CDR2 FQGTGA. The V end lost 5 bases, the J end lost 0 bases, and 9 bases lay between the germline ends. The CDR3 extends over 14 amino acids. CDR3 sequence: CASSNGGSTDTQYF. DNA for the CDR3: TGTGCCAGCAGCAACGGGGGCAGCACAGATACGCAGTATTTT.

This chain joins TRBV7-6 and TRBJ2-5, with D hard to call. The CDR3 is 11 amino acids. Germline-derived CDR1 and CDR2 are SGHVS and FNYEAQ. Trimming left V 8 bases short and J 9 bases short, with 13 bases between. For the CDR3, the DNA is TGTGCCAGCGGAATTAGGTGGGCCCAGTACTTC. It is translated as CASGIRWAQYF. The variable domain in full, completed from reference TRBV7-6 and TRBJ2-5, reads GAGVSQSPRYKVTKRGQDVALRCDPISGHVSLYWYRQALGQGPEFLTYFNYEAQQDKSGLPNDRFSAERPEGSISTLTIQRTEQRDSAMYRCASGIRWAQYFGPGTRLLVL.

The gene calls are TRBV12-3 or TRBV12-4 and TRBJ1-2; D unclear. This CDR3 is 14 amino acids long. Trimming pared 3 bases from V and 5 bases from J, leaving 13 bases between. CDR3 protein: CASSLSGGRYGYTF. The DNA of the CDR3 is TGTGCCAGCAGTTTGTCCGGCGGAAGATATGGCTACACCTTC.

The rearrangement links TRBV7-2 to TRBJ2-1; 8 bases are a match to TRBD2. CDR1 SGHTA and CDR2 FQGNSA come from the germline V gene. Germline trimming cut 5 bases from V and 8 bases from J; bases unmatched to any gene: 11. The CDR3 consists of 15 residues. The CDR3 here is CASSIRGGVPYEQFF. In DNA, the CDR3 is TGTGCCAGCAGCATACGGGGGGGCGTTCCCTATGAGCAGTTCTTC.

V gene TRBV4-2 combines with J gene TRBJ2-2; maybe TRBD1 (5 bases). Germline V gene data show CDR1 as LGHNA and CDR2 as YNFKEQ. V was cut by 4 bases and J by 4 bases, with 13 bases left in between. CDR3 size: 15 residues. The CDR3 coding sequence is TGTGCCAGCAGCCCACAGGAAAGGGGCACCGGGGAGCTGTTTTTT. As protein: CASSPQERGTGELFF.

The chain uses TRBV7-2 and TRBJ2-6; 9 nucleotides align to TRBD1. Germline V gene sequence: CDR1 SGHTA, CDR2 FQGNSA. The CDR3 length is 19 residues. The ends lost 7 bases at V and 2 bases at J; junction bases unmatched: 15. As DNA, the CDR3 is TGTGCCAGCACCAAGCGTTTTCGGGACAGGGTGGCTGGGGCCAACGTCCTGACTTTC. Its translation: CASTKRFRDRVAGANVLTF.

V usage is TRBV4-2 and J usage is TRBJ1-2, with 8 positions matching TRBD1. The J segment lost 7 bases and the V segment lost 5 bases, leaving 9 bases of the junction unmatched. This CDR3 has 14 amino acids. Germline loops: CDR1 LGHNA, CDR2 YNFKEQ. CDR3 nucleotides: TGTGCCAGCAGCGGTGGGACAGGCGGCGGTGGCTACACCTTC. Protein product: CASSGGTGGGGYTF.

The genes are TRBV28 and TRBJ2-1; 8 bases agree with TRBD2. Germline V gives CDR1 MDHEN, CDR2 SYDVKM. CDR3 length: 17 residues. V lost 10 bases, J lost 0 bases, and 14 bases stayed unmatched. Here the CDR3 DNA reads TGTGCCACCGGGGGGGCAGGGGATGTGAGCTCCTACAATGAGCAGTTCTTC. This gives the protein CATGGAGDVSSYNEQFF.

This clonotype was counted a few times. This chain links TRBV6-5 with TRBJ2-7; TRBD2 aligns across 8 bases. The CDR3 extends over 15 amino acids. Per germline, CDR1 MNHEY and CDR2 SVGAGI. The V segment lost 6 bases and the J segment 5 bases; nucleotides outside the gene matches: 12. For the CDR3, the DNA is TGTGCCAGCAGCCGCAGAGCGGGGGCGCCCAACGAGCAGTACTTC. Residues: CASSRRAGAPNEQYF.

This clonotype was counted only a few times. The chain combines TRBV7-6 with TRBJ1-1, with a possible D match to TRBD1 (6 bases). CDR1 is SGHVS and CDR2 is FNYEAQ in the germline V gene. This CDR3 spans 15 amino acids. The V end lost 0 bases, the J end lost 3 bases, and 11 bases lay between the germline ends. The CDR3 sequence is CASSLAGGADTEAFF. The CDR3 nucleotides read TGTGCCAGCAGCTTAGCGGGGGGGGCAGACACTGAAGCTTTCTTT.

In regard to this clonotype: At one of its ends the junction is not consistent with the germline gene, which may arise from a read error. CDR3 nucleotide sequence: TGTGCCAGCAGCGGGGGGTATGCCGGGGCGCTGTTTTTT. Amino acid sequence: CASSGGYAGALFF. The chain has TRBV5-6 and TRBJ2-2; possible D gene TRBD2, 6 bases. The length of the CDR3 is 13 residues. CDR1 is SGHDT, CDR2 YYEEEE, per germline.

This clonotype was found a few times. The chain employs TRBV7-6 and TRBJ1-2; 7 bases fit TRBD1. CDR1 SGHVS and CDR2 FNYEAQ come from the germline V gene. Trimming at V came to 6 bases and at J to 4 bases, leaving 11 bases not matched to a gene. This CDR3 region has 15 residues. CDR3 loop: CASSPNQQGPYGYTF. CDR3 bases: TGTGCCAGCAGTCCTAACCAACAGGGGCCCTATGGCTACACCTTC.

The chain combines TRBV10-3 with TRBJ1-5; D might be TRBD1 (5 bases). The CDR3 runs 15 residues. V was clipped by 3 bases and J by 0 bases, with 9 bases between them. The germline gives CDR1 ENHRY, CDR2 SYGVKD. The CDR3 loop is CAISEGAYSNQPQHF. The DNA for the CDR3 is TGTGCCATCAGTGAAGGGGCTTATAGCAATCAGCCCCAGCATTTT.

The J gene is TRBJ1-2, the V gene TRBV6-5; D gene ambiguous. CDR3 size: 15 residues. V was cut by 0 bases and J by 6 bases, with 14 bases left in between. Looked up from germline, CDR1 is MNHEY and CDR2 is SVGAGI. CDR3 DNA: TGTGCCAGCAGTTACTCCACTCCCGGGCAGGATGGCTACACCTTC. Encoded protein: CASSYSTPGQDGYTF.

This clonotype was counted only a few times. V and J are TRBV4-3 and TRBJ2-7; D uncertain. Germline V CDR1 and CDR2: LGHNA, YSLEER. The CDR3 is 15 residues long. Trimming pared 0 bases from V and 2 bases from J, leaving 11 bases between. The CDR3 here is CASSQEARNPYEQYF. The CDR3 DNA sequence: TGCGCCAGCAGCCAAGAGGCGCGGAACCCCTACGAGCAGTACTTC.

This clonotype was counted a few times. The V and J genes are TRBV30 and TRBJ2-3; D is ambiguous. The length of the CDR3 is 13 residues. Trimming took 4 bases from V and 3 from J, leaving 11 bases between them. CDR1 is GTSNPN and CDR2 is SVGIG in the germline V gene (reference sequence). CDR3 sequence: CAWTHEVTDTQYF. Written as DNA, the CDR3 is TGTGCCTGGACTCATGAGGTAACAGATACGCAGTATTTT.